This T cell receptor beta chain was sequenced during a study of blood T cell repertoires in COVID-19. Study details: The origin of the acute and convalescent COVID-19 samples was the United States, Italy and Spain. Nucleic acid was either cDNA or gDNA, and it came from T cells, B-cell-depleted T cells, or PBMCs.

Original methodology: Amplification from reference gene primers served as the basis for estimated nucleated cell counts. Data came from immunoSEQ multiplex PCR; TCRdb stores just in-frame clones and leaves some out. From that table come the V and J calls and clone size; the DNA was used to work out D and trimming. The sample consists of nearly 110,000 clones, 80% of them appearing once. Germline V gene sequence: CDR1 LNHDA, CDR2 SQIVND (reference sequence). CDR3 size: 15 residues. Trimming stripped 7 bases from V and 3 bases from J, with 18 bases between. V is TRBV19 and J is TRBJ1-1; a possible D gene is TRBD1 (5 bases). This sequence was found in a man aged 70-80 years with acute or convalescent COVID-19. Sequences were obtained from peripheral blood. CDR3 loop: CASTKDGGGYTEAFF. The CDR3 DNA sequence: TGTGCCAGTACCAAGGACGGCGGGGGGTACACTGAAGCTTTCTTT.